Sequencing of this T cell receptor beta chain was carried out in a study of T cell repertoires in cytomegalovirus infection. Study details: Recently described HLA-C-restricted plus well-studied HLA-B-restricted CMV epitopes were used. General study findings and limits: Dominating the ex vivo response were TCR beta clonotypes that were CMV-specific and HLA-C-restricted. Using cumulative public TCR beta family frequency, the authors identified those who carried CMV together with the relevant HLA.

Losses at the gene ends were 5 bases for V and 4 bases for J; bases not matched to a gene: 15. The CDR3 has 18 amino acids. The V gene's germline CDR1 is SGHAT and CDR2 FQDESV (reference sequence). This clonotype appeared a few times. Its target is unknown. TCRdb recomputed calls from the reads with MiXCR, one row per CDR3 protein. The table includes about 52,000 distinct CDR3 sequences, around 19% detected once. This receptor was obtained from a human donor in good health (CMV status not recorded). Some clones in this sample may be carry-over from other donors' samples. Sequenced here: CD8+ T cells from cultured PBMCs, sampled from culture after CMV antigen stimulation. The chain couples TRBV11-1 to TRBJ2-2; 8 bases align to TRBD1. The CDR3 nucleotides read TGTGCCAGCAGCCTATCGGTCAGGGGGCGGATGAGCACCGGGGAGCTGTTTTTT. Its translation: CASSLSVRGRMSTGELFF.